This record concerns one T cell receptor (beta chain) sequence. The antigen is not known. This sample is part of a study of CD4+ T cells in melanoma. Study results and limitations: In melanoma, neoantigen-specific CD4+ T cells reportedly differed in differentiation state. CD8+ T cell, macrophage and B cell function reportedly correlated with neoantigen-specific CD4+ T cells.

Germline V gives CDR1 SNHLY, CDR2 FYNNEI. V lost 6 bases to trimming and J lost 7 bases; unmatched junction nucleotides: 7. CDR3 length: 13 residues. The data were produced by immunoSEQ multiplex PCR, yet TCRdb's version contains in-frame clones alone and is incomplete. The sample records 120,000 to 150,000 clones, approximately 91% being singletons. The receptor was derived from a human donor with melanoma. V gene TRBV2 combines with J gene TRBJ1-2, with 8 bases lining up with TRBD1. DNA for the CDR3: TGTGCCAGCAGGGGACAGGAAAGCTCTGGCTACACCTTC. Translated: CASRGQESSGYTF.